Below, 8 T cell receptor beta chains from the same sample are listed, as sequenced in a study of PD-1 blockade in classical Hodgkin lymphoma. Autologous stem cell transplantation was followed by relapse in every patient, and brentuximab vedotin exposure varied. Here immunoSEQ multiplex PCR was the method, and the copy in TCRdb shows in-frame clones only, minus some. The profile shows about 94,000 clones, approximately 89% of them singletons. The sequencing used peripheral blood mononuclear cells (PBMCs), collected before the second cycle of nivolumab. Receptors originate from a human donor with classical Hodgkin lymphoma.

The gene calls are TRBV28 and TRBJ1-1; D is unclear. V lost 2 bases and J lost 6, with 16 bases in between. CDR1 is MDHEN, CDR2 SYDVKM, per germline. This CDR3 is 15 amino acids long. The DNA of the CDR3 is TGTGCCAGCAGTTTACCCGCCACGGCCTTGGCTGAAGCTTTCTTT. Protein: CASSLPATALAEAFF.

The V call is TRBV18, the J call TRBJ2-2, with a weak D call TRBD2 (6 bases). CDR1 is KGHSH, CDR2 LQKENI, per germline. The CDR3 covers 15 residues. V lost 1 base and J lost 4, with 10 bases in between. For the CDR3, the DNA is TGTGCCAGCTCACCACGGCTAGCGAGCACCGGGGAGCTGTTTTTT. It yields the protein CASSPRLASTGELFF.

The chain recombines TRBV7-6 with TRBJ2-1; D gene unclear. The V end was cut by 1 base, the J end by 8 bases, with 9 bases between. The length of the CDR3 is 13 residues. From germline, CDR1 is SGHVS and CDR2 FNYEAQ. Here the CDR3 DNA reads TGTGCCAGCAGCTTAGAATTATTTGATGAGCAGTTCTTC. It codes for CASSLELFDEQFF. The full variable domain, in which reference TRBV7-6 and TRBJ2-1 provide the parts outside the CDR3, is GAGVSQSPRYKVTKRGQDVALRCDPISGHVSLYWYRQALGQGPEFLTYFNYEAQQDKSGLPNDRFSAERPEGSISTLTIQRTEQRDSAMYRCASSLELFDEQFFGPGTRLTVL.

CDR3 loop: CASRIGQGLGELFF. DNA of the CDR3: TGTGCCAGCAGAATTGGACAGGGCCTCGGGGAGCTGTTTTTT. The J gene is TRBJ2-2, the V gene TRBV7-7; 8 bases fit TRBD1. The CDR3 is made up of 14 amino acids. Germline values: CDR1 SSHAT, CDR2 FNYEAQ (reference sequence). The V gene end was trimmed by 6 bases and the J gene end by 7 bases; junction bases not matched to a gene: 7.

The chain joins TRBV5-1 to TRBJ1-3, with a weak D call TRBD1 (6 bases). Trimming shortened V by 4 bases and J by 0 bases, and 8 bases separated the two germline ends. This CDR3 has 14 residues. Germline values: CDR1 SGHRS, CDR2 YFSETQ. The CDR3 DNA sequence: TGCGCCAGCAGCAGGGGGAACTCTGGAAACACCATATATTTT. Residues: CASSRGNSGNTIYF.

The CDR3: CASSYVGVRNTEAFF. In DNA, the CDR3 is TGTGCCAGCAGTTACGTGGGTGTTAGGAACACTGAAGCTTTCTTT. The gene calls are TRBV6-5 and TRBJ1-1; D unresolved. CDR3 length: 15 residues. The V and J ends lost 2 bases and 1 base respectively, with 11 bases between them. Per the germline V gene, CDR1 is MNHEY and CDR2 is SVGAGI.

The chain combines TRBV6-1 with TRBJ2-7, with TRBD2 as a possible D gene (6 bases). V gave up 5 bases and J gave up 1 base, with 9 bases separating them. Germline assignment: CDR1 MNHNS and CDR2 SASEGT. The CDR3 extends over 13 amino acids. CDR3 sequence reads: CASSRRDSYEQYF. The CDR3 region has the DNA TGTGCCAGCAGTAGGAGGGATTCCTACGAGCAGTACTTC.

V is TRBV5-5 and J is TRBJ1-4; the D gene is possibly TRBD1 (5 bases). CDR3 length: 14 amino acids. V lost 4 bases, J lost 8 bases, and 15 bases lay in between. Germline V lookup: CDR1 SGHKS, CDR2 YYEKEE (reference sequence). CDR3 DNA sequence: TGTGCCAGCAGCATGGAGTCGAGGGGAGAAAAACTGTTTTTT. Translation: CASSMESRGEKLFF.